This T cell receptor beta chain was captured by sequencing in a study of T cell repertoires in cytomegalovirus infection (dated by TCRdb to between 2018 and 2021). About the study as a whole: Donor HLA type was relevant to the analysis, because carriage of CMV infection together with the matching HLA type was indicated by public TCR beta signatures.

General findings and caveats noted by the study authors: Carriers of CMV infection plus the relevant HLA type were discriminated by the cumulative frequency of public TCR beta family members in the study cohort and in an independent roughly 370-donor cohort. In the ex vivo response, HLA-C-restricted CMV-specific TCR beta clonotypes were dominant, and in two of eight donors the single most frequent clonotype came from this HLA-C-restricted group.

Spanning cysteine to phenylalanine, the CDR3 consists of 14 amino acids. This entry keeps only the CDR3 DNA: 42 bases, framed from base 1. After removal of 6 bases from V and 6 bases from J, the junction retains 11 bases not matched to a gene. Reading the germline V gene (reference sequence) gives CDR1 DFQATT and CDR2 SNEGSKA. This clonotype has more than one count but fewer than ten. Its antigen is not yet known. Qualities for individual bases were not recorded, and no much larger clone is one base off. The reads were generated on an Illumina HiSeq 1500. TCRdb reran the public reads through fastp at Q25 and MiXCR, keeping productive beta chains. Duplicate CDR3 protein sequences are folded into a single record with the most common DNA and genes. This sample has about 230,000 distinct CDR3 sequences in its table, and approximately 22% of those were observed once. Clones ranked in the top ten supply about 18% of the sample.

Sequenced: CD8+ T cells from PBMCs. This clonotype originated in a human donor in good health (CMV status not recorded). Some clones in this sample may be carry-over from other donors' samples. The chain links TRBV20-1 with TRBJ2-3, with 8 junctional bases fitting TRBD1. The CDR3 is CSAYEPGGGDTQYF. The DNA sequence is TGCAGTGCCTACGAACCAGGGGGCGGCGATACGCAGTATTTT.